This passage covers 18 T cell receptor beta chains from one sample sequenced in a study of blood T cell repertoires in COVID-19 (dated by TCRdb to about 2020). Libraries were prepared through the immunoSEQ multiplex PCR assay. As stored in TCRdb, this immuneACCESS dataset retains in-frame rearrangements with V and J assigned. A fraction of the clones does not appear; measured against another copy, unresolved V genes explain less than half of the discrepancy, and the remainder lacks a known reason. In all, the sample holds about 13,000 clones, and just over 90% of those were seen once. The ten largest clones add up to around 13% of the sample. The sequenced sample consisted of peripheral blood. All receptors come from a human donor in a cohort sampled during active COVID-19.

In the case of this clone: This sample includes further DNA sequences coding for the same CDR3. The chain uses TRBV3-1 (or the pseudogene TRBV3-2) and TRBJ2-3; maybe TRBD2 (5 bases). Trimming pared 1 base from V and 5 bases from J, leaving 16 bases between. Germline CDR1 LGHDT, CDR2 YNNKEL (reference sequence). The length of the CDR3 is 16 residues. The CDR3 loop reads CASSQGTSGRLDTQYF. The CDR3 nucleotides read TGTGCCAGCAGCCAAGGAACTAGTGGGAGATTAGATACGCAGTATTTT.

This chain joins TRBV7-2 and TRBJ2-7; maybe TRBD1 (5 bases). Germline CDR1 and CDR2: SGHTA and FQGNSA. The CDR3 covers 15 residues. V lost 6 bases to trimming and J lost 0 bases, with 15 bases between them. The CDR3 spells CASRPDRQSSYEQYF. The CDR3 coding sequence is TGTGCCAGCAGACCCGACAGACAGAGCTCCTACGAGCAGTACTTC.

The chain uses TRBV5-4 and TRBJ2-7; maybe TRBD1 (5 bases). CDR1 is SGHNT, CDR2 YYREEE, per germline (reference sequence). Trimming removed 2 bases from V and 4 bases from J, with 7 bases in between. The CDR3 has 12 amino acids. The CDR3 region is CASSFQGYEQYF. DNA of the CDR3: TGTGCCAGCAGCTTCCAGGGTTACGAGCAGTACTTC.

This chain connects TRBV5-4 to TRBJ2-3; D might be TRBD1 (6 bases). The CDR3 covers 16 residues. Germline-derived CDR1 and CDR2 are SGHNT and YYREEE (reference sequence). V shed 2 bases and J shed 8 bases, with 21 bases lying between them. CDR3 residues: CASSLQGWGPGITQYF. DNA for the CDR3: TGTGCCAGCAGCTTACAGGGTTGGGGTCCTGGTATTACGCAGTATTTT. The full variable domain, rest sourced from reference TRBV5-4 and TRBJ2-3, is ETGVTQSPTHLIKTRGQQVTLRCSSQSGHNTVSWYQQALGQGPQFIFQYYREEENGRGNFPPRFSGLQFPNYSSELNVNALELDDSALYLCASSLQGWGPGITQYFGPGTRLTVL.

This clone appeared a few times. V usage is TRBV6-2 or TRBV6-3 and J usage is TRBJ2-7; 11 bases are shared with TRBD2. Per germline, CDR1 MNHEY and CDR2 SVGEGT. J lost 4 bases, V lost 6 bases, and 8 bases had no gene match. The CDR3 is made up of 15 amino acids. The CDR3 region has the DNA TGTGCCAGCAGCTCAACTAGCGGGAGAGGTTACGAGCAGTACTTC. This gives the protein CASSSTSGRGYEQYF.

As for this clone: Relative to the germline gene, one junction end is altered; a read error may explain this. The chain joins TRBV7-2 to TRBJ2-3; 11 nucleotides agree with TRBD2. The CDR3 covers 16 residues. CDR1 SGHTA and CDR2 FQGNSA come from the germline V gene. The CDR3 region is CASRLAGLAGADTQYF. Here the CDR3 DNA reads TGTGCCAGCAGATTAGCCGGACTAGCGGGTGCAGATACGCAGTATTTT.

This clone was picked up a small number of times. J is TRBJ2-7 and V is TRBV5-4; TRBD2 aligns across 9 bases. Germline CDR1 SGHNT, CDR2 YYREEE (reference sequence). With 4 bases clipped from V and 3 bases from J, the junction kept 8 bases outside the gene matches. CDR3 length equals 15 residues. The CDR3 reads CASSETSGSYYEQYF. The CDR3 DNA reads as TGTGCCAGCAGCGAGACTAGCGGAAGCTACTACGAGCAGTACTTC.

V and J are TRBV18 and TRBJ1-2; TRBD1 matches 7 bases. V lost 3 bases and J lost 4; bases outside the gene matches: 5. From germline, CDR1 is KGHSH and CDR2 LQKENI. This CDR3 contains 14 residues. The CDR3, as DNA: TGTGCCAGCTCACCTACAGGGGAAGGCTATGGCTACACCTTC. Translating gives CASSPTGEGYGYTF.

Remarks on this clone: At one end, the junction sequence differs from germline, possibly due to a read error. V usage is TRBV5-1 and J usage is TRBJ2-5; 7 bases line up with TRBD1. CDR1 and CDR2 (germline): SGHRS, YFSETQ. The CDR3 sequence is 14 residues long. CDR3 nucleotides: TGCGCCAGCGGCTTACAGGGGACCCAAGAGACCCAGTACTTC. Its protein is CASGLQGTQETQYF.

The chain carries TRBV24-1 and TRBJ2-6, with D hard to call. The V end lost 5 bases, the J end lost 0 bases, and 10 bases lay between the germline ends. The germline V gene encodes CDR1 KGHDR and CDR2 SFDVKD. The CDR3 runs to 16 residues. The CDR3 bases are TGTGCCACCAGTGCCTCACTGAGCTCTGGGGCCAACGTCCTGACTTTC. It encodes CATSASLSSGANVLTF.

The rearrangement uses TRBV12-3 or TRBV12-4 and TRBJ2-3; 9 bases line up with TRBD1. The CDR3 contains 13 residues. J lost 8 bases, V lost 6 bases, and 6 bases had no gene match. Here the CDR3 DNA reads TGTGCCAGCAGGATACAGGGGGCGGGTACGCAGTATTTT. It encodes CASRIQGAGTQYF.

V and J are TRBV3-1 (or the pseudogene TRBV3-2) and TRBJ1-2; 7 nucleotides agree with TRBD1. Per the germline V gene, CDR1 is LGHDT and CDR2 is YNNKEL (reference sequence). This CDR3 has 15 amino acids. Unmatched junction bases numbered 8, after V lost 6 bases and J lost 1 base. The CDR3 DNA sequence: TGTGCCAGCAGGTACGGGACAGATCTTAACTATGGCTACACCTTC. Amino acid sequence: CASRYGTDLNYGYTF.

The V and J genes are TRBV18 and TRBJ1-1, with a possible D match to TRBD1 (6 bases). CDR3 length: 13 residues. In germline, CDR1 is KGHSH, CDR2 LQKENI. Trimming cost V 0 bases and J 8 bases, with 10 bases left between them. In DNA, the CDR3 is TGTGCCAGCTCACCACCTGGGGGGGCCGAAGCTTTCTTT. This translates into CASSPPGGAEAFF.

As for this clone: The junction does not match germline at one end; this may be a read error. V gene TRBV6-6 combines with J gene TRBJ2-4; 10 bases match TRBD1. The CDR3 length is 12 residues. Germline CDR1 and CDR2: MNHNY and SVGAGI (reference sequence). The CDR3 loop is CASSPGTGVDFF. CDR3 DNA: TGTGCCAGCAGCCCCGGGACAGGGGTAGATTTCTTC.

The J gene is TRBJ2-7, the V gene TRBV24-1, with D maybe TRBD1 (5 bases). The germline gives CDR1 KGHDR, CDR2 SFDVKD. The V gene lost 3 bases and the J gene lost 4 bases, with 12 bases spanning the gap. The CDR3 extends over 14 amino acids. CDR3 sequence: CATSDVASGYEQYF. The CDR3 DNA reads as TGTGCCACCAGTGATGTGGCTTCAGGGTACGAGCAGTACTTC.

The rearrangement uses TRBV5-1 and TRBJ2-5, with 10 bases fitting TRBD2. Germline CDR1 SGHRS, CDR2 YFSETQ. V lost 0 bases and J lost 1; bases outside the gene matches: 6. The CDR3 runs to 17 residues. The CDR3 loop reads CASSLGASGGFQETQYF. CDR3 nucleotide sequence: TGCGCCAGCAGCTTGGGAGCTAGCGGGGGCTTCCAAGAGACCCAGTACTTC.

V gene TRBV5-6 combines with J gene TRBJ2-2; TRBD2 aligns across 10 bases. The CDR3 runs to 14 residues. CDR1 is SGHDT and CDR2 is YYEEEE in the germline V gene. The V gene end was trimmed by 2 bases and the J gene end by 10 bases; junction bases not matched to a gene: 5. CDR3 DNA sequence: TGTGCCAGCAGCTTTGGACTAGCGGACGTGGAGCTGTTTTTT. It specifies CASSFGLADVELFF. The full variable domain, with the rest looked up from reference TRBV5-6 and TRBJ2-2, is DAGVTQSPTHLIKTRGQQVTLRCSPKSGHDTVSWYQQALGQGPQFIFQYYEEEERQRGNFPDRFSGHQFPNYSSELNVNALLLGDSALYLCASSFGLADVELFFGEGSRLTVL.

J is TRBJ2-7 and V is TRBV6-5; 12 bases agree with TRBD1. The CDR3 runs to 14 residues. The junction had 2 bases not matched to a gene; V was cut back by 2 bases and J by 6 bases. Germline assignment: CDR1 MNHEY and CDR2 SVGAGI. The CDR3 DNA follows: TGTGCCAGCAGTTACGAGGGACAGGGGGCCGAGCAGTACTTC. Protein: CASSYEGQGAEQYF.